This TCR beta chain was sequenced during a study of blood T cells in healthy people across ages. Study-level results: Estimates drawn from one million T cells were deemed to understate diversity. Observed TCR beta diversity per million T cells went down as age went up. This fall followed a roughly linear course with age.

Using a J-beta primer mix together with a sample-barcoded 5' primer, a second PCR was run for 7 to 11 cycles. Every single cDNA molecule received a tag from a template-switch adaptor with 12 random nucleotides. TCRdb independently ran MiXCR on the 5' RACE reads; one entry per CDR3 protein. The sample has 730,000 or so distinct CDR3 sequences, around two fifths seen once. The sample, around 9.9 milliliters of peripheral blood, was drawn from each donor. This clonotype was counted ten times or more. Its antigen is unidentified. The germline CDR1 and CDR2 sequences are MDHEN and SYDVKM. V lost 5 bases and J 2 bases, leaving 11 bases between the germline ends. This CDR3 region has 14 residues.

The source of this sequence is a man older than 75 in good health. The genes are TRBV28 and TRBJ2-3; D perhaps matches TRBD2 (6 bases). The sample comprised blood. The CDR3 coding sequence is TGTGCCAGCAGTCCTGGGACTCACACAGATACGCAGTATTTT. This translates into CASSPGTHTDTQYF.